This TCR beta chain appears in the sequencing data of a study of shared clonotypes between healthy human individuals. Across the study: Each donor's CD4 naive and CD4 memory cells filled three plates apiece, CD8 naive two, and CD8 memory one. Findings and caveats of the study: Few donors restricted represented genetic and exposure-history diversity.

Sequencing used immunoSEQ multiplex PCR; TCRdb keeps in-frame clones, though not all of them. The data contain about 2.4 million clones, more than 85% of them singletons. Donors included only healthy HIV-negative adults lacking recent acute infections or vaccinations. Naive CD45RA+ and memory CD45RA-negative subsets were split from CD4+ cells. This clone was observed a single time. Its antigen remains unknown. One end of the junction does not line up with germline, which may come from a read error. CDR3 length: 13 residues. Germline V lookup: CDR1 SGHTA, CDR2 FQGNSA. This chain joins TRBV7-2 and TRBJ2-3; D is perhaps TRBD2 (5 bases). The receptor was isolated from a man aged 18 to 35 in good health. Some clones in this sample may be carry-over from other donors' samples. The sample taken for sequencing was naive CD4+ T cells from PBMCs. Noted subset: CD45RA+ positively selected. DNA of the CDR3: TGTGCCAGCAGCATAGCGAGCACAGATACGCAGTATTTT. It yields the protein CASSIASTDTQYF.